The source of this TCR beta chain is a study of identical twins. V shed 2 bases and J 0 bases; nucleotides not matched to a gene: 5. From germline, CDR1 is SGHRS and CDR2 YFSETQ. The CDR3 spans 16 residues. Template switching added a universal primer binding site, and final cDNA carried unique molecular identifiers. One entry per CDR3 protein results from TCRdb running MiXCR on the 5' RACE reads. The repertoire holds 1.5 million to 2 million distinct CDR3 sequences, with about 32% as singletons. The sequenced sample consisted of cord blood. The J gene is TRBJ2-1, the V gene TRBV5-1, with 7 nucleotides matching TRBD2. This receptor was identified in a newborn girl in good health. This CDR3 is CASSLGTTSSYNEQFF. The CDR3 bases are TGCGCCAGCAGCTTAGGGACTACGAGCTCCTACAATGAGCAGTTCTTC.